This T cell receptor beta chain was recovered during a study of OX40 agonist ivuxolimab in advanced cancers. The overall study: The patients' treatment was ivuxolimab, an agonistic anti-OX40 (CD134) antibody. In this trial design, patients received ivuxolimab intravenously at 0.01 to 10 mg/kg every 2 weeks. From 23 to 79 years was the age range, with a mean of roughly 64 years, and around 83% were male.

Profiled with immunoSEQ multiplex PCR; TCRdb holds only in-frame clones, not every one. The sample carries fewer than 70,000 clones, roughly nine tenths recorded once. Overall study results and limits: Both CD4+ and CD8+ T cell populations in blood had undergone clonal expansion by week 6 at 0.1 to 3.0 mg/kg.

As for this clone: Its target is not known.

V was clipped by 2 bases and J by 5 bases; unmatched bases: 5. Germline CDR1 is ENHRY and CDR2 is SYGVKD. The CDR3 is 15 amino acids. The chain recombines TRBV10-3 with TRBJ2-5, with 10 bases identical to TRBD1. Sequences were derived from CD4+ or CD8+ T cells sorted from blood, sampled in a trial of the OX40 agonist ivuxolimab. The receptor comes from an adult with an advanced solid tumor such as melanoma, head and neck, liver or kidney cancer. CDR3 in amino acids: CAISEGTGAFETQYF. Here the CDR3 DNA reads TGTGCCATCAGTGAGGGGACAGGGGCTTTTGAGACCCAGTACTTC.